This T cell receptor beta chain was identified during a study of PD-1 blockade in classical Hodgkin lymphoma. As to time point: cycle 4 day 1 (C4D1), after less than seven weeks of nivolumab. All trial patients relapsed after autologous stem cell transplantation. CDR3 length equals 15 residues. Between the trimmed V and J ends, which lost 6 bases and 0 bases, there was a span of 9 bases. Germline CDR1 and CDR2: MNHEY and SMNVEV (reference sequence). The assay was immunoSEQ multiplex PCR, and TCRdb's table has in-frame clones only and misses some. The sample includes around 100,000 clones, 90% of them seen just once.

The source is a human donor with classical Hodgkin lymphoma. Sequencing was performed on peripheral blood mononuclear cells (PBMCs), taken before the fourth cycle of nivolumab. This rearrangement joins TRBV27 to TRBJ1-6; D unclear. DNA for the CDR3: TGTGCCAGCAGACAGCCAAGCTCCTATAATTCACCCCTCCACTTT. Residues: CASRQPSSYNSPLHF.